Listed below are T cell receptor beta chains from one sample, sequenced in a study of shared clonotypes between healthy human individuals. Assay used: immunoSEQ multiplex PCR; TCRdb lists only in-frame clones, some missing. The data hold about 2.4 million clones, with more than 85% observed a single time. Input material: naive CD4+ T cells from PBMCs. Receptor source: a man between 18 and 29 years old in good health. Some clones in this sample may be carry-over from other donors' samples. Each CDR3 is given with its conserved first and last residue. The D gene is left open where the match is weak. Rows give clone size only sometimes, using once, few, many, or a class for an expanded clone.

CDR3aa,CDR3nt,j_gene,abundance,d_gene,v_gene
CASSQRTGVRDEQYF,TGTGCCAGCAGTCAAAGGACAGGCGTGCGGGACGAGCAGTACTTC,TRBJ2-7,NA,TRBD1,TRBV2
CAWSVGGLGVSNSNQPQHF,TGTGCCTGGAGTGTTGGGGGTCTTGGGGTCAGCAATAGCAATCAGCCCCAGCATTTT,TRBJ1-5,NA,NA,TRBV30
CASSLADRGAEAFF,TGTGCCAGCAGTTTAGCGGACAGGGGGGCTGAAGCTTTCTTT,TRBJ1-1,NA,TRBD1,TRBV27
CASSLGYSGNTIYF,TGTGCCAGCAGCTTAGGTTATTCTGGAAACACCATATATTTT,TRBJ1-3,once,NA,TRBV7-9
CASRQGADTEAFF,TGTGCCAGCAGACAGGGGGCGGACACTGAAGCTTTCTTT,TRBJ1-1,NA,TRBD1,TRBV2
CASSSRQGDEQYF,TGCGCCAGCAGCTCTCGACAGGGGGACGAGCAGTACTTC,TRBJ2-7,few,TRBD1,TRBV4-1
CASSSGRGETQYF,TGCGCCAGCAGCTCGGGACGCGGGGAGACCCAGTACTTC,TRBJ2-5,NA,NA,TRBV5-1
CASSLRGPHNEQFF,TGTGCCAGCAGTCTACGGGGCCCACACAATGAGCAGTTCTTC,TRBJ2-1,NA,NA,TRBV27
CASSLGDRGRLPTGANVLTF,TGCGCCAGCAGCTTGGGGGACAGGGGCCGGCTCCCCACTGGGGCCAACGTCCTGACTTTC,TRBJ2-6,NA,TRBD1,TRBV5-1
CATYQGGGNGYTF,TGTGCCACCTATCAAGGTGGAGGGAATGGCTACACCTTC,TRBJ1-2,NA,NA,TRBV7-9
CASSLEGNSPTGQPQHF,TGTGCCAGCAGCTTAGAGGGTAATAGCCCCACCGGCCAGCCCCAGCATTTT,TRBJ1-5,NA,NA,TRBV7-9
CASSQGVGQETQYF,TGTGCCAGCAGCCAAGGTGTCGGTCAAGAGACCCAGTACTTC,TRBJ2-5,NA,NA,TRBV4-2
CASSLATAVGNQPQHF,TGTGCCAGCAGCTTAGCTACAGCTGTTGGCAATCAGCCCCAGCATTTT,TRBJ1-5,NA,NA,TRBV7-9
CAWDARREKLFF,TGTGCCTGGGACGCCAGGCGTGAAAAACTGTTTTTT,TRBJ1-4,NA,NA,TRBV30
CASSLSGGASSYNSPLHF,TGTGCCAGCAGCCTCTCCGGGGGCGCGAGCTCCTATAATTCACCCCTCCACTTT,TRBJ1-6,NA,NA,TRBV7-8
CASSLVGQAETQYF,TGTGCCAGCAGTCTGGTGGGCCAAGCGGAGACCCAGTACTTC,TRBJ2-5,NA,NA,TRBV28
CASSLGSSAYEQYF,TGTGCCAGCAGTCTTGGGTCCTCTGCCTACGAGCAGTACTTC,TRBJ2-7,NA,NA,TRBV28
CASSFPWGNYNEQFF,TGTGCCAGCAGTTTTCCTTGGGGGAACTACAATGAGCAGTTCTTC,TRBJ2-1,NA,NA,TRBV28
CASSFAGSRTEAFF,TGTGCCAGCAGCTTCGCCGGTTCGAGGACTGAAGCTTTCTTT,TRBJ1-1,NA,NA,TRBV5-4
CASSPGSVSYEQYF,TGTGCCAGCTCACCAGGGTCAGTCTCCTACGAGCAGTACTTC,TRBJ2-7,NA,NA,TRBV18
CASSFWDRGTRTEAFF,TGTGCCAGCAGCTTTTGGGACAGGGGGACGAGAACTGAAGCTTTCTTT,TRBJ1-1,NA,TRBD1,TRBV5-6
CASSLGRETQYF,TGTGCCAGCAGCTTGGGAAGAGAGACCCAGTACTTC,TRBJ2-5,NA,NA,TRBV7-2
CASRRETYNEQFF,TGCGCCAGCAGGAGGGAAACCTACAATGAGCAGTTCTTC,TRBJ2-1,NA,NA,TRBV5-1
CASSTTSTGAQAFF,TGTGCCAGTAGCACGACGTCTACAGGAGCCCAAGCTTTCTTT,TRBJ1-1,NA,NA,TRBV19
CASSLKYEQYF,TGTGCCAGCAGTTTAAAGTACGAGCAGTACTTC,TRBJ2-7,NA,NA,TRBV28
CASSLAQGGTEAFF,TGTGCCAGCAGCTTAGCACAGGGAGGCACTGAAGCTTTCTTT,TRBJ1-1,once,NA,TRBV7-8
CASSLSFREGDEQFF,TGTGCCAGCAGTTTATCCTTCCGGGAGGGCGATGAGCAGTTCTTC,TRBJ2-1,NA,TRBD2,TRBV28
CASSEVDPPYEQYF,TGTGCCAGCAGCGAGGTGGACCCCCCCTACGAGCAGTACTTC,TRBJ2-7,NA,NA,TRBV2
CASSPRNGGSYEQYF,TGTGCCAGCAGCCCCCGGAACGGGGGGTCCTACGAGCAGTACTTC,TRBJ2-7,NA,TRBD2,TRBV28
CSVYTQAWRAGYTF,TGCAGCGTGTACACACAGGCATGGAGGGCTGGCTACACCTTC,TRBJ1-2,few,NA,TRBV29-1
CASSQISPIYEQYF,TGTGCCAGCAGCCAGATCTCCCCAATCTACGAGCAGTACTTC,TRBJ2-7,once,NA,TRBV28
CASSLEGGPNEKLFF,TGTGCCAGCAGCTTGGAAGGGGGCCCTAATGAAAAACTGTTTTTT,TRBJ1-4,NA,TRBD1,TRBV5-8
CASSQGGLLTNEQFF,TGTGCCAGCAGCCAAGGGGGATTACTCACAAATGAGCAGTTCTTC,TRBJ2-1,NA,NA,TRBV14